This T cell receptor (beta chain) comes out of a study of CD8+CD57+ T cells in acquired aplastic anemia. Study-wide context: When averaged, DNA from sorted CD4+ and CD8+ cells came to around 3 ug. Average CD4+ read depth in healthy donors was around 9.9 million reads. Broader study findings: Patients and controls shared twenty-nine CD8+ CDR3 sequences, which appeared highly expressed in patients and within their immunodominant clones.

V was shortened by 0 bases and J by 4 bases, with 6 bases between the two germline ends. The CDR3 is 13 amino acids. CDR1 is SGHTA, CDR2 FQGNSA, per germline. Profiles of TCR beta VDJ and CDR3 were generated from a genomic DNA template. TCRdb reprocessed the reads via MiXCR and lists one record per CDR3 protein. The sample consists of some 150,000 distinct CDR3 sequences, 41% of them appearing once. Ten or more counts support this clonotype. The antigen remains unidentified. The gene calls are TRBV7-2 and TRBJ1-2; no clear D. This sequence originates from a human donor in good health, serving as a control. The sample taken for sequencing was sorted CD4+, CD8+, or CD8+CD57+ T cells (not recorded which) from PBMCs. CDR3 DNA sequence: TGTGCCAGCAGCTTAGCGCACAGCTATGGCTACACCTTC. As protein: CASSLAHSYGYTF.